This T cell receptor beta chain emerged from a study of T-cell memory formation after mild COVID-19. Study background: TCR clusters were largely donor specific. Study-wide points: Contracting CD4+ clones sat mainly in CM and EM; CD8+ in EMRA.

As for this clonotype: As yet, its antigen is unknown.

CDR3 length: 14 amino acids. Germline V lookup: CDR1 LNHNV, CDR2 YYDKDF (reference sequence). Deletions cut 0 bases from V and 3 bases from J, with 7 bases between. After 5'RACE with constant-segment primers, TCR alpha and TCR beta cDNA libraries carrying sample barcodes and UMIs were obtained. TCRdb redid the calling of the 5' RACE reads with MiXCR, one entry per CDR3 protein. In the table there are hundreds of thousands of distinct CDR3 sequences, around 17% of which are singletons. Specimen: PBMCs or a T cell subset sorted from them (not recorded which). This rearrangement joins TRBV15 to TRBJ2-3; D gene ambiguous. This clonotype was obtained from an adult woman who had mild COVID-19 (a few samples of this study predate the infection). Cell type and time point are not known. The CDR3 region has the DNA TGTGCCACCAGCAGAGACATGACGACAGATACGCAGTATTTT. The encoded protein is CATSRDMTTDTQYF.